The 7 T cell receptor beta chains given below trace back to one sample, sequenced in a study of shared clonotypes between healthy human individuals. Assay used: immunoSEQ multiplex PCR; TCRdb lists only in-frame clones, some missing. The table has around 640,000 clones, roughly 96% seen once. As defined, naive CD8 cells were CD45RO-negative and positively selected for CCR7, with terminally differentiated effector memory CD45RA+ cells excluded. Sequencing input: naive CD8+ T cells sorted from blood. Source of these receptors: a woman in her thirties in good health.

The gene calls are TRBV10-3 and TRBJ1-6; D uncertain. From germline, CDR1 is ENHRY and CDR2 SYGVKD. The CDR3 runs 15 residues. The V end lost 6 bases, the J end lost 4 bases, and 13 bases lay between the germline ends. Written as DNA, the CDR3 is TGTGCCATCAGGATCTTCAGTCAGTATAATTCACCCCTCCACTTT. Residues: CAIRIFSQYNSPLHF.

This sequence joins TRBV6-5 and TRBJ2-5; the match to TRBD2 covers 9 bases. The germline V gene has CDR1 MNHEY and CDR2 SVGAGI. The ends lost 4 bases at V and 7 bases at J; junction bases unmatched: 7. CDR3 length: 14 residues. CDR3 nucleotide sequence: TGTGCCAGCAGTTCCAGCGGGAGGAGGGGGACCCAGTACTTC. It encodes CASSSSGRRGTQYF.

A remark on this clone: The sample has other DNA sequences that encode this CDR3 too. CDR3 sequence: CASSGGGSSYEQYF. The CDR3 nucleotides are TGTGCCAGCAGCGGAGGAGGAAGCTCCTACGAGCAGTACTTC. The V call is TRBV9, the J call TRBJ2-7, with D tentatively TRBD2 (5 bases). CDR1 is SGDLS, CDR2 YYNGEE, per germline. V was shortened by 3 bases and J by 0 bases, with 10 bases between the two germline ends. The CDR3 contains 14 residues.

The J gene is TRBJ2-3, the V gene TRBV7-9; D not resolved. The CDR3 runs 13 residues. CDR1 is SEHNR, CDR2 FQNEAQ, per germline (reference sequence). The V end was cut by 9 bases, the J end by 0 bases, with 10 bases between. The CDR3 DNA reads TGTGCCAGTGGACGAAGTAGCACAGATACGCAGTATTTT. Translation: CASGRSSTDTQYF.

The rearrangement joins TRBV7-9 to TRBJ2-7, with 7 bases fitting TRBD2. The CDR3 has 16 residues. Germline CDR1 SEHNR, CDR2 FQNEAQ (reference sequence). V shed 10 bases, J shed 2 bases, and the junction held 17 bases outside the gene matches. This CDR3 is CATDVSSRDYPYEQYF. In nucleotides, the CDR3 is TGTGCCACCGACGTCTCGTCCCGGGACTACCCCTACGAGCAGTACTTC.

This chain connects TRBV6-1 to TRBJ2-3, with D unclear. CDR1 MNHNS and CDR2 SASEGT come from the germline V gene. The V end lost 3 bases, the J end lost 5 bases, and 12 bases lay between the germline ends. The CDR3 totals 14 residues. The CDR3 DNA reads as TGTGCCAGCAGTGACAGAACGATTTTAGATACGCAGTATTTT. This encodes CASSDRTILDTQYF.

This chain links TRBV29-1 with TRBJ2-1; 8 bases align to TRBD2. The V and J ends lost 8 bases and 6 bases, in that order; junction bases with no gene match: 21. There are 17 residues in the CDR3. From germline, CDR1 is SQVTM and CDR2 ANQGSEA. DNA of the CDR3: TGCAGCTTTGTTGGGGCTAGCGGGTTCCCCTACATCAATGAGCAGTTCTTC. Encoded protein: CSFVGASGFPYINEQFF.